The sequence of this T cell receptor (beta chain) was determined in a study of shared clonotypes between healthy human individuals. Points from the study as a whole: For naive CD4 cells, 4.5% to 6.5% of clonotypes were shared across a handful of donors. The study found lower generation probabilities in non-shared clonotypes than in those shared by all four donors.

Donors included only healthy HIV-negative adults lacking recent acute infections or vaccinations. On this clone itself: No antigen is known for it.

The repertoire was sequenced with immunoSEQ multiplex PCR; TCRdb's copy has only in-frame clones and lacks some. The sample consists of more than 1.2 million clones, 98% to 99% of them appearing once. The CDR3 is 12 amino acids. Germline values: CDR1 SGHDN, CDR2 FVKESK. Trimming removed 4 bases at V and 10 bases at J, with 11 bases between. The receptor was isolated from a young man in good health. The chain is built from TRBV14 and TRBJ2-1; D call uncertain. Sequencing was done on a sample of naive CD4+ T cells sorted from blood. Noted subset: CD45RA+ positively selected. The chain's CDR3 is CASSLTRLEQFF. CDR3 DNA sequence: TGTGCCAGCAGCCTAACCCGATTAGAGCAGTTCTTC.